The 20 T cell receptor beta chains given below trace back to one sample, sequenced in a study of control samples from healthy donors and cancer patients. Produced via immunoSEQ multiplex PCR; TCRdb's table is partial and in-frame only. In the table there are about 43,000 clones, roughly 94% of which are singletons. The material sequenced was blood. These receptors all stem from a man between 60 and 70 years old in good health.

The CDR3 sequence: CASSEPLRKQYF. CDR3 sequence (DNA): TGTGCCAGCAGCGAGCCACTCAGGAAGCAGTACTTC. This chain links TRBV9 with TRBJ2-7; D not resolved. The V end was cut by 3 bases, the J end by 8 bases, with 12 bases between. The CDR3 has 12 amino acids. Germline CDR1 and CDR2: SGDLS and YYNGEE.

The rearrangement links TRBV2 to TRBJ1-2, with D perhaps TRBD1 (6 bases). V lost 5 bases, J lost 8 bases, and 12 bases lay in between. This CDR3 comprises 12 residues. In germline, CDR1 is SNHLY, CDR2 FYNNEI. The CDR3 region is CASSSTGIGYTF. CDR3 in DNA: TGTGCCAGCAGTTCCACAGGGATCGGCTACACCTTC.

This chain connects TRBV7-9 to TRBJ1-2, with D hard to call. CDR3 length equals 11 residues. V lost 5 bases and J lost 4, with 5 bases in between. Germline CDR1 and CDR2: SEHNR and FQNEAQ (reference sequence). CDR3 coding DNA: TGTGCCAGCAGCCCGACCTATGGCTACACCTTC. This encodes CASSPTYGYTF.

V gene TRBV29-1 combines with J gene TRBJ1-2; D gene uncertain. This CDR3 is built from 10 residues. Germline assignment: CDR1 SQVTM and CDR2 ANQGSEA. The V end lost 4 bases, the J end lost 8 bases, and 8 bases lay between the germline ends. The CDR3 sequence: CSVVQSGYTF. The CDR3 region has the DNA TGCAGCGTTGTCCAATCGGGCTACACCTTC.

The V gene is TRBV6-5, the J gene TRBJ2-3; TRBD2 matches 7 bases. The CDR3 runs to 15 residues. Losses at the gene ends were 11 bases for V and 4 bases for J; bases not matched to a gene: 15. CDR1 is MNHEY, CDR2 SVGAGI, per germline. The CDR3, as DNA: TGTGCCTCCCGGGCCCCGACTAGCTCCCCAGATACGCAGTATTTT. Its protein product is CASRAPTSSPDTQYF.

The chain uses TRBV29-1 and TRBJ1-2; 8 positions match TRBD1. CDR3 length equals 17 residues. V dropped 0 bases and J dropped 8; count of bases not matched to a gene: 17. Germline V gene sequence: CDR1 SQVTM, CDR2 ANQGSEA. The CDR3, as DNA: TGCAGCGTTGAAGAACGGGGCAGGGGGCCTTTTTTGGGCGGCTACACCTTC. Amino acids: CSVEERGRGPFLGGYTF.

With respect to this clone: Additional DNA sequences in this sample encode the identical CDR3. V is TRBV19 and J is TRBJ1-2; 7 nucleotides match TRBD1. V dropped 4 bases and J dropped 6; count of bases not matched to a gene: 2. The CDR3 is 12 residues long. Germline V gives CDR1 LNHDA, CDR2 SQIVND (reference sequence). CDR3 nucleotides: TGTGCCAGTAGTAACACAGGGGATGGCTACACCTTC. It encodes CASSNTGDGYTF.

A single count supports this clone. The chain uses TRBV10-3 and TRBJ1-1; no clear D gene. The ends were cut back, 0 bases at V and 3 bases at J, with 5 bases in the middle. The CDR3 is 13 amino acids. The germline V gene encodes CDR1 ENHRY and CDR2 SYGVKD. The CDR3 spells CAISESLYTEAFF. The CDR3, as DNA: TGTGCCATCAGTGAGTCCCTCTACACTGAAGCTTTCTTT.

The chain carries TRBV10-3 and TRBJ1-6, with D uncertain. CDR1 is ENHRY and CDR2 is SYGVKD in the germline V gene. Trimming removed 0 bases from V and 8 bases from J, with 8 bases in between. This CDR3 comprises 14 residues. The CDR3 sequence is CAISESGWDSPLHF. CDR3 coding DNA: TGTGCCATCAGTGAGTCGGGCTGGGATTCACCCCTCCACTTT.

The chain joins TRBV6-1 to TRBJ2-5; D remains ambiguous. The V and J ends lost 1 base and 5 bases respectively, with 11 bases between them. Germline V gene sequence: CDR1 MNHNS, CDR2 SASEGT. The CDR3 runs to 14 residues. In DNA, the CDR3 is TGTGCCAGCAGTGAAGTCTGGGTTTGGGAGACCCAGTACTTC. Amino acid sequence: CASSEVWVWETQYF.

V usage is TRBV10-3 and J usage is TRBJ1-2; no definite D call. CDR3 length: 14 amino acids. The V gene lost 0 bases and the J gene lost 2 bases, with 7 bases spanning the gap. In germline, CDR1 is ENHRY, CDR2 SYGVKD. The CDR3 loop reads CAISESIGNYGYTF. As DNA, the CDR3 is TGTGCCATCAGTGAGTCGATAGGGAACTATGGCTACACCTTC.

This chain uses TRBV6-5 with TRBJ2-1; 7 bases line up with TRBD1. Germline V gene sequence: CDR1 MNHEY, CDR2 SVGAGI. Germline trimming cut 6 bases from V and 5 bases from J; bases unmatched to any gene: 10. The CDR3 totals 15 residues. The CDR3 loop is CASRDRRIQDNEQFF. Here the CDR3 DNA reads TGTGCCAGCAGGGACAGGAGGATACAGGACAATGAGCAGTTCTTC.

The rearrangement uses TRBV10-2 and TRBJ2-7; D gene ambiguous. The V gene's germline CDR1 is WSHSY and CDR2 SAAADI. This CDR3 is 12 amino acids long. The V gene lost 6 bases and the J gene lost 3 bases, with 9 bases spanning the gap. The CDR3 loop is CASRVGIYEQYF. For the CDR3, the DNA is TGCGCCAGCAGGGTGGGGATCTACGAGCAGTACTTC.

The chain uses TRBV28 and TRBJ1-1; the D gene is possibly TRBD1 (5 bases). Looked up from germline, CDR1 is MDHEN and CDR2 is SYDVKM. V lost 4 bases to trimming and J lost 1 base, with 10 bases between them. The CDR3 runs 14 residues. The DNA of the CDR3 is TGTGCCAGCAGTTACCTGACAGAGAACACTGAAGCTTTCTTT. This sequence encodes CASSYLTENTEAFF.

In this sample, this clone turned up once. The J gene is TRBJ2-3, the V gene TRBV5-1; D unclear. The CDR3 has 13 amino acids. V gave up 8 bases and J gave up 5 bases, with 15 bases separating them. Germline V CDR1 and CDR2: SGHRS, YFSETQ. The DNA of the CDR3 is TGCGCCAGTAAGATACGGCTCGGAGATACGCAGTATTTT. Residues: CASKIRLGDTQYF.

The table lists this clone with a count of one. The chain is built from TRBV27 and TRBJ2-3, with 12 bases fitting TRBD2. Germline V lookup: CDR1 MNHEY, CDR2 SMNVEV (reference sequence). Unmatched junction bases numbered 1, after V lost 3 bases and J lost 3 bases. The CDR3 sequence is 15 residues long. Here the CDR3 reads CASSLTSGSTDTQYF. The CDR3 nucleotides are TGTGCCAGCAGTTTGACTAGCGGGAGTACAGATACGCAGTATTTT.

In nucleotides, the CDR3 is TGCGCCAGCAGCCAAGAAAGAGGAGCGGGCACGGAGACCCAGTACTTC. Its protein is CASSQERGAGTETQYF. The chain uses TRBV4-1 and TRBJ2-5, with D maybe TRBD2 (6 bases). The CDR3 extends over 16 amino acids. Per the germline V gene, CDR1 is MGHRA and CDR2 is YSYEKL. The V gene lost 0 bases and the J gene lost 5 bases, with 16 bases spanning the gap.

The rearrangement joins TRBV19 to TRBJ1-5, with D perhaps TRBD1 (6 bases). CDR3 size: 13 residues. V was pared by 6 bases and J by 6 bases, with 12 bases between. Germline values: CDR1 LNHDA, CDR2 SQIVND (reference sequence). CDR3 amino acids: CASSEMDSQPQHF. CDR3 nucleotides: TGTGCCAGTAGCGAAATGGACAGTCAGCCCCAGCATTTT. The complete variable domain, with remaining parts taken from reference TRBV19 and TRBJ1-5, reads DGGITQSPKYLFRKEGQNVTLSCEQNLNHDAMYWYRQDPGQGLRLIYYSQIVNDFQKGDIAEGYSVSREKKESFPLTVTSAQKNPTAFYLCASSEMDSQPQHFGDGTRLSIL.

The rearrangement joins TRBV4-1 to TRBJ1-3; 9 bases map to TRBD1. The germline gives CDR1 MGHRA, CDR2 YSYEKL. The CDR3 runs 16 residues. Trimming cost V 1 base and J 9 bases; bases outside gene matches: 10. DNA for the CDR3: TGCGCCAGCAGCCAAGTCCCCGGGACAGGGTGGGGCACCATATATTTT. This encodes CASSQVPGTGWGTIYF.

The genes are TRBV25-1 and TRBJ1-6, with D hard to call. The V gene lost 1 base and the J gene lost 8 bases, with 15 bases spanning the gap. Per the germline V gene, CDR1 is MGHDK and CDR2 is SYGVNS. The CDR3 runs 16 residues. Here the CDR3 DNA reads TGTGCCAGCAGTGAATCTGTGCCCGGGAGGGATTCACCCCTCCACTTT. As protein: CASSESVPGRDSPLHF.